This T cell receptor beta chain was captured by sequencing in a study of beta chain features in type 1 diabetes (dated by TCRdb to between 2017 and 2018). In the study overall: Mean age, gender distribution, total cell number and subset yield were not different between patients and healthy donors. Across all samples, around 100 million sorted cells were examined, and cell number per subset correlated strongly with RNA yield. In the study, TCRB repertoires of sorted circulating CD4+ T cell subsets from recently diagnosed type 1 diabetes patients were compared with those of matched healthy donors. Regulatory and stem cell-like memory subsets were obtained from only 8 patients and roughly eight healthy donors, while naive and central memory subsets were obtained from all 30 or so donors.

Each donor gave one peripheral blood draw, averaging about 120 mL, which was collected into heparinised tubes. A BD FACSAria II and a panel including CD45RO, CCR7, CD25, CD127, CD95 and CD27 were used to sort naive, central memory, regulatory and stem cell-like memory CD4+ T cells. All sorted populations exceeded 95% purity. Right away, PBMCs were isolated by Lymphoprep density gradient centrifugation and were stained directly, with no culture step. So that batch effects would be minimized, each experiment stained and sorted samples in pairs, pairing one healthy donor with one patient. The High Capacity cDNA Reverse Transcription Kit was used to reverse transcribe all of the isolated RNA, meaning that expressed TCRB transcripts were what got sequenced. Naive, central memory and regulatory T cell samples underwent deep immunoSEQ sequencing, averaging about 3.3 million total reads per sample. Sorted cells were lysed in RLT buffer and RNA was extracted with DNase-treated RNeasy Micro or Mini kits, depending on cell number. Each cell subset was processed on its own to prevent cross-contamination, while patient and healthy donor samples were processed together. The immunoSEQ multiplex PCR was used to amplify TCRB sequences from cDNA, generating 87-bp fragments that spanned the CDR3 region. Sequencing of the amplicons was done on the Illumina HiSeq platform. Turning to the authors' computational methods: PCR bias was corrected computationally using synthetic template baselines, and reads within Hamming distance 2 were collapsed, with unmergeable singletons discarded. Reads were aligned against IMGT so that V, D and J genes, CDR3 length and insertions or deletions at six rearrangement sites could be assigned. Within each subset, clonotype counts were normalized to sorted cell number, after which true diversity and Gini coefficients were computed with the tcR R package. The overlap coefficient, calculated on TCRB nucleotide sequences, was used to quantify repertoire sharing. As a proxy for the pre-selection repertoire, out-of-frame TCRB sequences from naive cells were analyzed. In its TCRdb copy, this immuneACCESS table keeps in-frame sequences only and misses some clones. Where compared with another copy, unresolved V genes explain less than half of these, and the others have no known cause. From that table come the V and J calls and clone size; the DNA was used to work out D and trimming. This sample has around 140,000 clones in its table, and around 9.3% of those were observed once. The ten largest clones add up to approximately 1.3% of the sample.

This clone showed up just a few times. Its antigen is still unknown. Base qualities are not at hand, and no much larger clone is one base apart. Paper-wide results and their limitations: Sequencing cDNA rather than genomic DNA could over-represent highly expressing activated cells, although activation and CD3 levels did not differ between groups. At VDJ recombination sites, type 1 diabetes patients had fewer insertions and more deleted nucleotides, which implies abnormalities in thymic rearrangement. Because small numbers of individuals were included in the HLA sub-analyses, any influence of HLA type on TCRB rearrangement was left unresolved. Shorter templates might have been favored by PCR, but patient and control samples were amplified and corrected together, so both groups would have been affected equally by any skew. Naive, central memory and regulatory TCRB repertoires appeared more similar among patients than among healthy donors. In all four CD4+ subsets, TCRB CDR3 length was moderately but significantly shorter in type 1 diabetes patients.

Including the terminal cysteine and phenylalanine, the CDR3 comprises 15 residues. Solely the CDR3 DNA is kept, with 45 bases framed from the first base. Taken from the germline V gene (reference sequence), the CDR1 and CDR2 loops are MNHEY and SMNVEV. From V the trimming removes 6 bases and from J it removes 2 bases, while the gene matches leave 4 bases of the junction unaccounted for. Sample: naive CD4+ T cells from blood. In light of the paper, this sample's cell subset or site label describes: true naive CD4+ T cells. This sequence uses TRBV27 and TRBJ2-6; a stretch of 7 junction bases matches TRBD1. The receptor was derived from a man between 18 and 29 years old in good health. The DNA reads as follows: TGTGCCAGCAGCGCTCAGGGGGCTGGGGCCAACGTCCTGACTTTC. Protein translation: CASSAQGAGANVLTF.